Listed below are T cell receptor beta chains from one sample, sequenced in a study of blood T cell repertoires in COVID-19. The repertoire was sequenced with immunoSEQ multiplex PCR; TCRdb's copy has only in-frame clones and lacks some. The sample lists 230,000 or so clones, about 91% occurring once. The sample consisted of PBMCs or T cells enriched from blood (not recorded which). Every receptor here comes from a middle-aged woman with acute COVID-19. Both conserved end residues are part of each CDR3. Each record gives: CDR3 DNA, CDR3 protein, D gene, V gene, clone size, J gene, CDR3 length. A D gene is named only where the DNA matches it firmly. Size values are once, few and many counts, or a class for expanded clones, and some rows have none.

cdr3_nt: TGTGCCAGCAGCTTGGCCGGGGGAACCGGGGAGCTGTTTTTT
cdr3_aa: CASSLAGGTGELFF
d_call: NA
v_call: TRBV5-4
clone_size: NA
j_call: TRBJ2-2
cdr3_length: 14

cdr3_nt: TGTGCCTGGAGTGTTATCGGGGACAGAAATCTACCGAGCTTATCCACTAACTATGGCTACACCTTC
cdr3_aa: CAWSVIGDRNLPSLSTNYGYTF
d_call: TRBD1
v_call: TRBV30
clone_size: NA
j_call: TRBJ1-2
cdr3_length: 22

cdr3_nt: TGTGCCAGCAGCTCCGCCGGGACAGGGGGCTACGAGCAGTACTTC
cdr3_aa: CASSSAGTGGYEQYF
d_call: TRBD1
v_call: TRBV5-4
clone_size: NA
j_call: TRBJ2-7
cdr3_length: 15

cdr3_nt: TGTGCCAGCAGCGTGACAGGAGAAGGGCGATCTGAAGCTTTCTTT
cdr3_aa: CASSVTGEGRSEAFF
d_call: NA
v_call: TRBV5-4
clone_size: NA
j_call: TRBJ1-1
cdr3_length: 15

cdr3_nt: TGTGCCAGTAGGGCTCACGGGTACAATGAGCAGTTCTTC
cdr3_aa: CASRAHGYNEQFF
d_call: NA
v_call: TRBV19
clone_size: NA
j_call: TRBJ2-1
cdr3_length: 13

cdr3_nt: TGTGCCAGCAGCGACCGGACAGGGAGTTATGGCTACACCTTC
cdr3_aa: CASSDRTGSYGYTF
d_call: TRBD1
v_call: TRBV7-2
clone_size: NA
j_call: TRBJ1-2
cdr3_length: 14

cdr3_nt: TGTGCCAGTAGCATTGACAGGGCGAGGTATGAGCAGTTCTTC
cdr3_aa: CASSIDRARYEQFF
d_call: TRBD1
v_call: TRBV19
clone_size: NA
j_call: TRBJ2-1
cdr3_length: 14

cdr3_nt: TGTGCCAGCAGCGCCGGGACAGGGAATCCTAACTATGGCTACACCTTC
cdr3_aa: CASSAGTGNPNYGYTF
d_call: TRBD1
v_call: TRBV9
clone_size: NA
j_call: TRBJ1-2
cdr3_length: 16

cdr3_nt: TGTGCCAGCAGAACCGGGACAGGGTCTAACTATGGCTACACCTTC
cdr3_aa: CASRTGTGSNYGYTF
d_call: TRBD1
v_call: TRBV2
clone_size: few
j_call: TRBJ1-2
cdr3_length: 15

cdr3_nt: TGTGCCTGGAGTGGGGCCACCAATCAGCCCCAGCATTTT
cdr3_aa: CAWSGATNQPQHF
d_call: NA
v_call: TRBV30
clone_size: NA
j_call: TRBJ1-5
cdr3_length: 13

cdr3_nt: TGTGCCACCAGTGATAGGCTAGCGGGAGGGCGCAATGAGCAGTTCTTC
cdr3_aa: CATSDRLAGGRNEQFF
d_call: TRBD2
v_call: TRBV24-1
clone_size: NA
j_call: TRBJ2-1
cdr3_length: 16

cdr3_nt: TGCGCCAGCAGCCAAGGGACGTTTCGGCGGGGGGGTGCAGATACGCAGTATTTT
cdr3_aa: CASSQGTFRRGGADTQYF
d_call: TRBD2
v_call: TRBV4-1
clone_size: NA
j_call: TRBJ2-3
cdr3_length: 18

cdr3_nt: TGCGCCAGCAGCCTTTCGGGTAGCCGGGTAGGAGAGACCCAGTACTTC
cdr3_aa: CASSLSGSRVGETQYF
d_call: NA
v_call: TRBV5-1
clone_size: NA
j_call: TRBJ2-5
cdr3_length: 16

cdr3_nt: TGTGCCTGGAGGACAGGGGTAGATACGCAGTATTTT
cdr3_aa: CAWRTGVDTQYF
d_call: TRBD1
v_call: TRBV30
clone_size: NA
j_call: TRBJ2-3
cdr3_length: 12

cdr3_nt: TGTGCCAGCAGCCAAGAAGGGACAGGGTTGTATGGCTACACCTTC
cdr3_aa: CASSQEGTGLYGYTF
d_call: TRBD1
v_call: TRBV4-2
clone_size: once
j_call: TRBJ1-2
cdr3_length: 15

cdr3_nt: TGTGCCACCAGTAGGGGACAGGGGGGCACCGGGGAGCTGTTTTTT
cdr3_aa: CATSRGQGGTGELFF
d_call: TRBD1
v_call: TRBV24-1
clone_size: few
j_call: TRBJ2-2
cdr3_length: 15

cdr3_nt: TGTGCCAGCAGCTTGTTACTTGATAATTCACCCCTCCACTTT
cdr3_aa: CASSLLLDNSPLHF
d_call: NA
v_call: TRBV5-5
clone_size: NA
j_call: TRBJ1-6
cdr3_length: 14

cdr3_nt: TGTGCCTGGAGTGCAGGGGAGAGGCGGCAGTACTTC
cdr3_aa: CAWSAGERRQYF
d_call: NA
v_call: TRBV30
clone_size: few
j_call: TRBJ2-7
cdr3_length: 12

cdr3_nt: TGCAGTGCACAAATCCAAGAGACCCAGTACTTC
cdr3_aa: CSAQIQETQYF
d_call: NA
v_call: TRBV20-1
clone_size: NA
j_call: TRBJ2-5
cdr3_length: 11

cdr3_nt: TGTGCCAGCAGTTACGACAGGGTAAATTCACCCCTCCACTTT
cdr3_aa: CASSYDRVNSPLHF
d_call: TRBD1
v_call: TRBV6-5
clone_size: NA
j_call: TRBJ1-6
cdr3_length: 14

cdr3_nt: TGTGCCAGCAGCGGGGACAGCTCCTATGGCTACACCTTC
cdr3_aa: CASSGDSSYGYTF
d_call: TRBD1
v_call: TRBV7-2
clone_size: NA
j_call: TRBJ1-2
cdr3_length: 13

cdr3_nt: TGTGCCAGCAGCTTAGGACAGGGTTCACCCCTCCACTTT
cdr3_aa: CASSLGQGSPLHF
d_call: TRBD1
v_call: TRBV7-9
clone_size: NA
j_call: TRBJ1-6
cdr3_length: 13